These T cell receptor beta chains were read from a single sample in a study of blood T cell repertoires in COVID-19. Only in-frame clones appear in the TCRdb table, and some are missing; sequencing was by immunoSEQ multiplex PCR. The sample lists 250,000 to 300,000 clones, about nine tenths occurring once. What was sequenced was PBMCs or T cells enriched from blood (not recorded which). These TCRs come from a woman aged 25 to 39 who had recovered from COVID-19. CDR3s include the opening cysteine and the closing phenylalanine or tryptophan. The D gene is left open where the match is weak. A row's size may be missing; if present it is once, few, many or a size class.

d_gene	v_gene	j_gene	abundance	CDR3aa	CDR3nt
-	TRBV5-1	TRBJ2-7	-	CASSTRASGDEQYF	TGCGCCAGCAGCACCAGGGCGTCGGGGGACGAGCAGTACTTC
TRBD2	TRBV28	TRBJ2-3	-	CASSGPPGSGSFDTQYF	TGTGCCAGCAGTGGCCCCCCGGGGAGCGGGAGTTTTGATACGCAGTATTTT
-	TRBV6-1	TRBJ1-6	few	CASSEEYGNNSPLHF	TGTGCCAGCAGTGAAGAATACGGTAATAATTCACCCCTCCACTTT
-	TRBV27	TRBJ2-6	-	CATFSGANVLTF	TGTGCCACCTTTTCTGGGGCCAACGTCCTGACTTTC
-	TRBV12-5	TRBJ1-1	-	CASGLVLGQGRPVEAFF	TGTGCTAGTGGTTTGGTACTCGGGCAGGGGCGACCGGTTGAAGCTTTCTTT
-	TRBV5-1	TRBJ2-7	-	CASSLVGKTYEQYF	TGCGCCAGCAGCTTGGTTGGCAAAACCTACGAGCAGTACTTC
-	TRBV19	TRBJ1-2	-	CASSRITRGNYGYTF	TGTGCCAGTAGTAGGATTACCAGGGGCAACTATGGCTACACCTTC
-	TRBV4-2	TRBJ2-2	-	CASSVGADTGELFF	TGTGCCAGCAGTGTAGGAGCCGACACCGGGGAGCTGTTTTTT
-	TRBV7-8	TRBJ2-7	-	CASSLYRGSLARSSYEQYF	TGTGCCAGCAGCTTATATAGGGGAAGTCTAGCGAGAAGCTCCTACGAGCAGTACTTC
TRBD2	TRBV27	TRBJ2-5	-	CASSYILAGGMETQYF	TGTGCCAGCAGTTACATACTAGCGGGAGGGATGGAGACCCAGTACTTC
-	TRBV18	TRBJ1-6	-	CATHGTGNSPLHF	TGTGCCACCCATGGGACTGGTAATTCACCCCTCCACTTT
-	TRBV28	TRBJ1-4	once	CASSLPQGIGEKLFF	TGTGCCAGCAGTTTACCCCAGGGAATAGGTGAAAAACTGTTTTTT
TRBD1	TRBV28	TRBJ1-2	-	CASGTGVYGYTF	TGTGCCAGCGGGACAGGGGTGTATGGCTACACCTTC
TRBD2	TRBV10-1	TRBJ2-3	-	CASSEVAGEQVDTQYF	TGCGCCAGCAGTGAAGTGGCGGGAGAGCAGGTAGATACGCAGTATTTT
-	TRBV6-5	TRBJ2-1	-	CASSPPTDFNEQFF	TGTGCCAGCAGTCCCCCGACAGATTTTAATGAGCAGTTCTTC
TRBD1	TRBV28	TRBJ1-1	-	CASSSGQGGEAFF	TGTGCCAGCAGTTCCGGACAGGGAGGTGAAGCTTTCTTT
-	TRBV10-3	TRBJ1-2	-	CAIRGANYGYTF	TGTGCCATCCGGGGAGCTAACTATGGCTACACCTTC
-	TRBV9	TRBJ2-2	-	CASSASMGAGELFF	TGTGCCAGCAGCGCCAGCATGGGCGCCGGGGAGCTGTTTTTT
TRBD2	TRBV19	TRBJ2-7	-	CASSIPGLVYEQYF	TGTGCCAGTAGTATTCCGGGACTAGTTTACGAGCAGTACTTC
TRBD2	TRBV7-2	TRBJ2-3	once	CASSSSGLAVTDTQYF	TGTGCCAGCAGCTCGTCCGGACTAGCGGTCACAGATACGCAGTATTTT
-	TRBV9	TRBJ1-2	-	CASSAGGGSPFGYTF	TGTGCCAGCAGCGCGGGGGGGGGCAGCCCCTTCGGCTACACCTTC
-	TRBV2	TRBJ2-1	-	CASSGRNSYNEQFF	TGTGCCAGCAGCGGGAGAAACTCCTACAATGAGCAGTTCTTC
-	TRBV7-9	TRBJ2-7	-	CASSLGVEQYF	TGTGCCAGCAGCTTAGGAGTTGAGCAGTACTTC
TRBD2	TRBV3-1/TRBV3-2	TRBJ2-3	-	CASSQVASGSLNTQYF	TGTGCCAGCAGCCAAGTAGCCAGCGGGAGCCTCAATACGCAGTATTTT
TRBD2	TRBV7-2	TRBJ2-1	-	CASSLATSGVYNEQFF	TGTGCCAGCAGCTTAGCGACTAGCGGGGTTTACAATGAGCAGTTCTTC